What follows describes a single T cell receptor beta chain. The source of the sample is a study of shared clonotypes between healthy human individuals. Recent vaccinations or acute infections were absent in the healthy HIV-negative adult donors. Only Caucasian adults living in Nashville, Tennessee served as donors. The investigators split CD4+ cells into a CD45RA+ naive subset and a CD45RA-negative memory subset. Method: immunoSEQ multiplex PCR; TCRdb's copy keeps in-frame clones and lacks some. The sample comprises about 1 million clones, approximately 78% of which are singletons, and under 0.65% rests with the top ten. V gave up 3 bases and J gave up 1 base, with 12 bases separating them. Germline V lookup: CDR1 MNHNS, CDR2 SASEGT. The CDR3 has 15 amino acids.

The rearrangement joins TRBV6-1 to TRBJ2-5; a possible D gene is TRBD2 (7 bases). Sequences were obtained from memory CD4+ T cells from PBMCs. Regarding subset: CD45RA-negative fraction. The clonotype was recovered from a man younger than 35 in good health. Some clones in this sample may be carry-over from other donors' samples. The CDR3 loop is CASSDWGGAQETQYF. CDR3 bases: TGTGCCAGCAGTGATTGGGGGGGGGCCCAAGAGACCCAGTACTTC.